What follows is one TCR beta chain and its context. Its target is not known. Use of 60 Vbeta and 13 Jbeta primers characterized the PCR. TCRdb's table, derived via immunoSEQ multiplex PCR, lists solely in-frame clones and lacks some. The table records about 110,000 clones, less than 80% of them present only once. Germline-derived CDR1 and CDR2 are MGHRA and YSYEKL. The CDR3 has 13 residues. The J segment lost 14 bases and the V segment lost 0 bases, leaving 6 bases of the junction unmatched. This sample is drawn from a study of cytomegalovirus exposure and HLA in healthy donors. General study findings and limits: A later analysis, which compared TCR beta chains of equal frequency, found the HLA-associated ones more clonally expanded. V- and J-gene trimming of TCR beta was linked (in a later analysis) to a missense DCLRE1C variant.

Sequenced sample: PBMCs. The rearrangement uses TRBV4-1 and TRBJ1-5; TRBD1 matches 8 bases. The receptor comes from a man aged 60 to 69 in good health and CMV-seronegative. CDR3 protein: CASSQERDRQKHF. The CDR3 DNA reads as TGCGCCAGCAGCCAAGAACGGGACAGGCAAAAGCATTTT.